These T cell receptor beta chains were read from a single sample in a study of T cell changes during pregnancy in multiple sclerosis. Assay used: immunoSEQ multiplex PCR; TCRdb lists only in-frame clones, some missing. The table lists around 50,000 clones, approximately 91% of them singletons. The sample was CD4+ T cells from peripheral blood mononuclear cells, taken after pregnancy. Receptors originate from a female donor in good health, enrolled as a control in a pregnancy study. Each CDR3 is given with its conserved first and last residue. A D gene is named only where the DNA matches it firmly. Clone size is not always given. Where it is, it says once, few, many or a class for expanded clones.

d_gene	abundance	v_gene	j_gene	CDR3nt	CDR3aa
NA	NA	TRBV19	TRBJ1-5	TGTGCCAGTAGTATATGGTTCACGGGGGGTAGCCAGCCCCAGCATTTT	CASSIWFTGGSQPQHF
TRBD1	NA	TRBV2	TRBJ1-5	TGTGCCAGCAGTAAACAGGGGGATGGCAATCAGCCCCAGCATTTT	CASSKQGDGNQPQHF
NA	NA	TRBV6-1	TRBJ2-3	TGTGCCAGCAGTGGAGGCGGGGCTGGACATACGCAGTATTTT	CASSGGGAGHTQYF
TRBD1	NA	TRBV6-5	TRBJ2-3	TGTGCCAGCAGTGCCCGACAGGGAACAGATACGCAGTATTTT	CASSARQGTDTQYF
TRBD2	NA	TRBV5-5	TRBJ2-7	TGTGCCAGCAGCGGCAGGGAGGGATTACTACGAGGGCAGTACTTC	CASSGREGLLRGQYF
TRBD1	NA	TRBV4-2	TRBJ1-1	TGTGCCAGCAGCCGATCGACAGGGGTAGGGAACACTGAAGCTTTCTTT	CASSRSTGVGNTEAFF
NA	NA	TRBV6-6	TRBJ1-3	TGTGCCAGCAGTGACCGGACAGACGTCGTCAACACCATATATTTT	CASSDRTDVVNTIYF
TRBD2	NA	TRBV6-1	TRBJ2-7	TGTGCCAGCGCCGTAGCGGGGTACGAGCAGTACTTC	CASAVAGYEQYF
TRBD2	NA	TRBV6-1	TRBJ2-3	TGTGCCAGCAGTATGACTAGCCAACCCACAGATACGCAGTATTTT	CASSMTSQPTDTQYF
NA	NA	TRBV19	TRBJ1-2	TGTGCCAGTAGGGGGGGGGCAGAAGACTATGGCTACACCTTC	CASRGGAEDYGYTF
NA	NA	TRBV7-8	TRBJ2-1	TGTGCCAGCAGCCCCGGGGTAGCGGCCAATGAGCAGTTCTTC	CASSPGVAANEQFF
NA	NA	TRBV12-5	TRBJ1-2	TGTGCTAGTGGTTTGGCTGGACGGGGTACAGGCTACACCTTC	CASGLAGRGTGYTF
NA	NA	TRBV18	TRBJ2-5	TGTGCCAGCTCACCTATAGAGACCCAGTACTTC	CASSPIETQYF
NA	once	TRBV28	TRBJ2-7	TGTGCCAGCAGTTTACCGGGGCAGGGGTACGAGCAGTACTTC	CASSLPGQGYEQYF
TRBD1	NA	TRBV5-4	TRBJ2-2	TGTGCCAGCAGCTTGAACAGGGGTATGCCAAACACCGGGGAGCTGTTTTTT	CASSLNRGMPNTGELFF
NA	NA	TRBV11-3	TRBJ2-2	TGTGCCAGCAGCCCCATGTCGGGTGGGACCGGGGAGCTGTTTTTT	CASSPMSGGTGELFF
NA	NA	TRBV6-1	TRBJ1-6	TGTGCCAGCGGCGGGACGCTCGGTAATTCACCCCTCCACTTT	CASGGTLGNSPLHF
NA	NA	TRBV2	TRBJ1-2	TGTGCCAGCAGTGGACGGGAGATTTGGTATGGCTACACCTTC	CASSGREIWYGYTF
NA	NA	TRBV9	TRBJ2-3	TGTGCCAGCAGCGTAGCTCCCACAGATACGCAGTATTTT	CASSVAPTDTQYF
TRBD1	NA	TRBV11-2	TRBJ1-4	TGTGCCAGCAGCTTAGGGGACAGGAGGGGTGAAAAACTGTTTTTT	CASSLGDRRGEKLFF
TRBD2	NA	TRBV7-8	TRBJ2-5	TGTGCCAGCAGTGGCGGGAGAAGGGAGACCCAGTACTTC	CASSGGRRETQYF
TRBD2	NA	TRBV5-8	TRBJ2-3	TGTGCCAGCGGTAGCGGGGGGGCAGTGACAGATACGCAGTATTTT	CASGSGGAVTDTQYF
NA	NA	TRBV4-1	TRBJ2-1	TGCGCCAGTCGGGGGATCAGCTCCTACAATGAGCAGTTCTTC	CASRGISSYNEQFF
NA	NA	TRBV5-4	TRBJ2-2	TGTGCCAGCAGCATGGACGGGGGAGGTACCGGGGAGCTGTTTTTT	CASSMDGGGTGELFF
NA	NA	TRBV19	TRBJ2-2	TGTGCCAGTAGTATTATCGGGAGCACCGGGGAGCTGTTTTTT	CASSIIGSTGELFF
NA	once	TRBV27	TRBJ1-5	TGTGCCAGCAGGGGGGGGGTTCCTCAGCCCCAGCATTTT	CASRGGVPQPQHF